These T cell receptor beta chains were read from a single sample in a study of PD-L1 blockade in urothelial cancer. Sequencing used immunoSEQ multiplex PCR; TCRdb keeps in-frame clones, though not all of them. The sample lists fewer than 90,000 clones, approximately 90% occurring once. The input for sequencing was PBMCs, taken around atezolizumab (anti-PD-L1) treatment. These TCRs come from a woman over 75 with urothelial cancer. CDR3s include the opening cysteine and the closing phenylalanine or tryptophan. A D gene is named only where the DNA matches it firmly. Where a row states a size, it is once, few, many or the class of an expanded clone; other rows omit it.

clone_size: once
j_call: TRBJ2-1
d_call: TRBD2
v_call: TRBV29-1
cdr3_aa: CSVDLTSGRNSYNEQFF
cdr3_nt: TGCAGCGTTGACCTAACTAGCGGGAGAAACTCCTACAATGAGCAGTTCTTC

clone_size: .
j_call: TRBJ1-1
d_call: TRBD1
v_call: TRBV6-6
cdr3_aa: CASRTGGSTEAFF
cdr3_nt: TGTGCCAGCCGAACAGGGGGCAGCACTGAAGCTTTCTTT

clone_size: few
j_call: TRBJ2-5
d_call: .
v_call: TRBV5-1
cdr3_aa: CASSPGTVAETQYF
cdr3_nt: TGCGCCAGCAGCCCCGGTACAGTTGCGGAGACCCAGTACTTC

clone_size: .
j_call: TRBJ2-5
d_call: .
v_call: TRBV28
cdr3_aa: CASSLRLAGMRETQYF
cdr3_nt: TGTGCCAGCAGTTTAAGATTGGCAGGGATGCGAGAGACCCAGTACTTC

clone_size: .
j_call: TRBJ1-5
d_call: TRBD1
v_call: TRBV19
cdr3_aa: CASTLDRVGNQPQHF
cdr3_nt: TGTGCCAGTACCCTGGACAGGGTGGGGAATCAGCCCCAGCATTTT

clone_size: .
j_call: TRBJ2-2
d_call: .
v_call: TRBV7-6
cdr3_aa: CASSLSDWNGELFF
cdr3_nt: TGTGCCAGCAGCTTATCAGACTGGAACGGGGAGCTGTTTTTT

clone_size: .
j_call: TRBJ1-5
d_call: TRBD1
v_call: TRBV19
cdr3_aa: CASSISTGGKNQPQHF
cdr3_nt: TGTGCCAGTAGTATCTCGACAGGGGGCAAGAATCAGCCCCAGCATTTT

clone_size: once
j_call: TRBJ1-5
d_call: TRBD1
v_call: TRBV5-1
cdr3_aa: CASRQGADSNQPQHF
cdr3_nt: TGCGCCAGTCGACAGGGGGCGGATAGCAATCAGCCCCAGCATTTT

clone_size: .
j_call: TRBJ1-6
d_call: .
v_call: TRBV7-2
cdr3_aa: CASTAGPYNSPLHF
cdr3_nt: TGTGCCAGCACCGCAGGTCCCTATAATTCACCCCTCCACTTT

clone_size: .
j_call: TRBJ2-1
d_call: TRBD2
v_call: TRBV19
cdr3_aa: CASGTSGMIYNEQFF
cdr3_nt: TGTGCCAGTGGGACTAGCGGGATGATCTACAATGAGCAGTTCTTC

clone_size: .
j_call: TRBJ2-7
d_call: TRBD2
v_call: TRBV10-2
cdr3_aa: CASSRLAGDSYEQYF
cdr3_nt: TGCGCCAGCAGTCGACTAGCGGGGGACTCCTACGAGCAGTACTTC

clone_size: .
j_call: TRBJ1-2
d_call: .
v_call: TRBV6-5
cdr3_aa: CASRRVSNYGYTF
cdr3_nt: TGTGCCAGCAGGAGGGTGTCTAACTATGGCTACACCTTC

clone_size: .
j_call: TRBJ2-1
d_call: .
v_call: TRBV27
cdr3_aa: CASRRDTSLWQFF
cdr3_nt: TGTGCCAGCAGAAGGGACACCTCTCTTTGGCAGTTCTTC

clone_size: .
j_call: TRBJ1-5
d_call: .
v_call: TRBV9
cdr3_aa: CASSEGVGHQPQHF
cdr3_nt: TGTGCCAGCAGCGAGGGCGTGGGGCATCAGCCCCAGCATTTT

clone_size: few
j_call: TRBJ2-2
d_call: .
v_call: TRBV5-1
cdr3_aa: CASSSEPRGGTTGELFF
cdr3_nt: TGCGCCAGCAGCTCCGAACCGCGGGGAGGTACCACCGGGGAGCTGTTTTTT

clone_size: .
j_call: TRBJ2-2
d_call: TRBD2
v_call: TRBV7-6
cdr3_aa: CASSTQRGVHTGELFF
cdr3_nt: TGTGCCAGCAGCACCCAGCGGGGCGTTCACACCGGGGAGCTGTTTTTT

clone_size: .
j_call: TRBJ2-3
d_call: TRBD2
v_call: TRBV10-1
cdr3_aa: CASSEQLAGGRDTQYF
cdr3_nt: TGCGCCAGCAGTGAGCAACTAGCGGGAGGGCGGGATACGCAGTATTTT

clone_size: .
j_call: TRBJ2-7
d_call: .
v_call: TRBV4-2
cdr3_aa: CASSQVENLEQYF
cdr3_nt: TGTGCCAGCAGCCAAGTTGAGAATTTGGAGCAGTACTTC

clone_size: .
j_call: TRBJ1-3
d_call: TRBD1
v_call: TRBV25-1
cdr3_aa: CASSDQTGRNTIYF
cdr3_nt: TGTGCCAGCAGTGATCAGACAGGGCGGAACACCATATATTTT

clone_size: .
j_call: TRBJ1-5
d_call: .
v_call: TRBV11-2
cdr3_aa: CASSLGPSNQPQHF
cdr3_nt: TGTGCCAGCAGCTTAGGGCCCAGCAATCAGCCCCAGCATTTT

clone_size: .
j_call: TRBJ2-1
d_call: TRBD2
v_call: TRBV5-6
cdr3_aa: CASSPGLESYNEQFF
cdr3_nt: TGTGCCAGCAGTCCTGGACTAGAATCATACAATGAGCAGTTCTTC